The entry that follows covers one T cell receptor (beta chain) sequence. Its antigen is unknown. The data are from a study of monozygotic twins with inflammatory bowel disease. The CDR3 runs 14 residues. The germline V gene encodes CDR1 LNHDA and CDR2 SQIVND (reference sequence). TCRdb derives one entry per CDR3 protein from the 5' RACE reads, leaving out DNA. This sample's clone table lists 350,000 to 550,000 distinct CDR3 sequences. Study observations and caveats: Clonotype sharing was lower in IBD patients than healthy twins, most markedly with disease activity. IBD-affected twins scored below their healthy co-twins in TCRbeta diversity (inverse Simpson). The authors could not tell different T cell subtypes apart.

The TCR originated in a human donor with ulcerative colitis or Crohn's disease, or a healthy co-twin of an affected twin (not recorded which). This chain connects TRBV19 to TRBJ1-4; the TCRdb call, TRBD1, lacks DNA for checking. Sequences were obtained from blood. The chain's CDR3 is CASSTTGGGEKLFF.